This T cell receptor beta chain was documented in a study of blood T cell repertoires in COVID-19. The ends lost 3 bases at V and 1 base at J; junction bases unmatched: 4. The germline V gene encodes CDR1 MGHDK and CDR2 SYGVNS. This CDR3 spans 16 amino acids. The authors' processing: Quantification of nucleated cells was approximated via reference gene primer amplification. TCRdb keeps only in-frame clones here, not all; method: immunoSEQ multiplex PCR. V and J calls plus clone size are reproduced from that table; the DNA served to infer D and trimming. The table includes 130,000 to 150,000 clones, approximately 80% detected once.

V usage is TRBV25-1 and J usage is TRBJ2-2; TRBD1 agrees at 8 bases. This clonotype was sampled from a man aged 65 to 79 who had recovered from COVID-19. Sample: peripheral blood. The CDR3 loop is CASSDWTGMNTGELFF. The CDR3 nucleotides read TGTGCCAGCAGTGATTGGACAGGGATGAACACCGGGGAGCTGTTTTTT. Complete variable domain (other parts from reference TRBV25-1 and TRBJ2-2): EADIYQTPRYLVIGTGKKITLECSQTMGHDKMYWYQQDPGMELHLIHYSYGVNSTEKGDLSSESTVSRIRTEHFPLTLESARPSHTSQYLCASSDWTGMNTGELFFGEGSRLTVL.